The 29 T cell receptor beta chains listed next were all sequenced from one sample in a study of vaccination effects on CD4 cells after COVID-19 (dated by TCRdb to between 2022 and 2023). These receptors lack a known antigen. Libraries were prepared through the immunoSEQ multiplex PCR assay. TCRdb holds this immuneACCESS table with in-frame rearrangements only. Some clones are missing; in checked studies, unresolved V genes explain under half, and the rest has no known cause. The sample table lists roughly 20,000 clones, around three quarters of them with a count of one. The leading ten clones occupy about 16% of the sample. In the ViraFEST assay, PBMC were stimulated with viral peptide pools, and antigen-specific CD4+ T cell clonotypes were then identified by expansion using TCR sequencing. After 10 to 11 days of culture, CD4+ T cells were isolated with the EasySep CD4+ T cell isolation kit. This specimen consisted of CD4+ T cells from PBMCs cultured with HCoV-229E spike peptides, obtained before COVID-19 vaccination. Per the publication, the cell subset or site label means: HCoV-229E spike overlapping peptide pool stimulation. The receptors derive from a human donor who received a COVID-19 vaccine.

The rearrangement joins TRBV18 to TRBJ1-6; TRBD1 matches 10 bases. Germline CDR1 reads KGHSH; CDR2 reads LQKENI. The CDR3 length is 19 residues. Unmatched junction bases numbered 20, after V lost 5 bases and J lost 10 bases. This chain's CDR3 is CASSAPIGTGAFLWSPLHF. In nucleotides, the CDR3 is TGTGCCAGCTCAGCGCCGATCGGGACAGGGGCCTTTTTGTGGTCACCCCTCCACTTT.

By proportion, this clone is medium-sized (0.01 to 0.1%). The chain recombines TRBV27 with TRBJ2-1; TRBD2 matches 11 bases. The CDR3 has 15 residues. Germline V gene data show CDR1 as MNHEY and CDR2 as SMNVEV (reference sequence). Trimming at V came to 3 bases and at J to 9 bases, leaving 7 bases not matched to a gene. In DNA, the CDR3 is TGTGCCAGCAGTTTCCGTACTAGCGGGGGACGTGAGCAGTTCTTC. This translates into CASSFRTSGGREQFF.

The rearrangement joins TRBV5-6 to TRBJ2-7, with D perhaps being TRBD1 or TRBD2 (5 bases each). V lost 4 bases to trimming and J lost 3 bases, with 14 bases between them. Germline CDR1 is SGHDT and CDR2 is YYEEEE. The CDR3 contains 14 residues. CDR3 coding DNA: TGTGCCAGCAGCGTCCGGGGCGCTAACTACGAGCAGTACTTC. Its translation is CASSVRGANYEQYF.

The rearrangement joins TRBV28 to TRBJ2-1; 7 bases align to TRBD1. Per germline, CDR1 MDHEN and CDR2 SYDVKM. The CDR3 consists of 15 residues. The junction had 5 bases not matched to a gene; V was cut back by 3 bases and J by 3 bases. CDR3 region: CASSFGTVIYNEQFF. The CDR3 DNA is TGTGCCAGCAGTTTCGGGACAGTTATCTACAATGAGCAGTTCTTC.

V and J are TRBV30 and TRBJ1-1; D is uncertain. This CDR3 has 12 residues. Trimming took off 4 bases at V and 1 base at J, with 7 bases between the two ends. The germline CDR1 and CDR2 sequences are GTSNPN and SVGIG (reference sequence). The CDR3 protein is CAWIRGNTEAFF. As DNA, the CDR3 is TGTGCCTGGATCCGGGGGAACACTGAAGCTTTCTTT. Full variable domain (missing parts from reference TRBV30 and TRBJ1-1): SQTIHQWPATLVQPVGSPLSLECTVEGTSNPNLYWYRQAAGRGLQLLFYSVGIGQISSEVPQNLSASRPQDRQFILSSKKLLLSDSGFYLCAWIRGNTEAFFGQGTRLTVV.

The V gene is TRBV15, the J gene TRBJ1-1; 9 bases align to TRBD1. Germline CDR1 reads LNHNV; CDR2 reads YYDKDF (reference sequence). The CDR3 runs to 19 residues. With 0 bases clipped from V and 0 bases from J, the junction kept 11 bases outside the gene matches. The DNA for the CDR3 is TGTGCCACCAGCAGAGATGGGAGGGGACAGGGAGAGCTGAACACTGAAGCTTTCTTT. It encodes CATSRDGRGQGELNTEAFF.

The chain combines TRBV10-3 with TRBJ2-3; D might be TRBD2 (6 bases). Per germline, CDR1 ENHRY and CDR2 SYGVKD. The V and J ends lost 0 bases and 3 bases respectively, with 16 bases between them. The CDR3 runs 17 residues. The CDR3, as DNA: TGTGCCATCAGTGAGTCCTTTTCCGGGACTCTGACAGATACGCAGTATTTT. Its translation: CAISESFSGTLTDTQYF.

This rearrangement joins TRBV30 to TRBJ1-5; D remains ambiguous. The germline CDR1 and CDR2 sequences are GTSNPN and SVGIG (reference sequence). Trimming stripped 3 bases from V and 2 bases from J, with 11 bases between. This CDR3 comprises 14 residues. CDR3 amino acids: CAWSAEYRNQPQHF. The DNA for the CDR3 is TGTGCCTGGAGCGCTGAGTATCGCAATCAGCCCCAGCATTTT.

The gene calls are TRBV18 and TRBJ1-2; perhaps TRBD1 as D (5 bases). CDR1 is KGHSH and CDR2 is LQKENI in the germline V gene. The CDR3 length is 16 residues. V was cut by 1 base and J by 4 bases, with 16 bases left in between. The CDR3 region is CASSPQTYRGGYGYTF. As DNA, the CDR3 is TGTGCCAGCTCACCACAGACATATCGGGGGGGCTATGGCTACACCTTC.

The chain carries TRBV7-7 and TRBJ2-5; 13 bases fit TRBD2. The length of the CDR3 is 18 residues. Germline trimming cut 4 bases from V and 5 bases from J; bases unmatched to any gene: 13. Germline CDR1 is SSHAT and CDR2 is FNYEAQ (reference sequence). This CDR3 reads CASSSGGLAGIGAETQYF. In DNA, the CDR3 is TGTGCCAGCAGCTCAGGGGGACTAGCGGGGATCGGGGCGGAGACCCAGTACTTC.

The DNA for the CDR3 is TGTGCCACCGCGGCAGGGATTGAAAACATTCAGTACTTC. Its translation: CATAAGIENIQYF. The chain has TRBV7-2 and TRBJ2-4; TRBD1 is a possible D gene (5 bases). V lost 10 bases to trimming and J lost 5 bases, with 15 bases between them. The V gene's germline CDR1 is SGHTA and CDR2 FQGNSA. The CDR3 runs to 13 residues.

CDR3 in DNA: TGTGCCAGCAGCCCGGCAGGGCTAGCGGGTATCACAGATACGCAGTATTTT. Translating it yields CASSPAGLAGITDTQYF. The rearrangement joins TRBV3-1 (or the pseudogene TRBV3-2) to TRBJ2-3, with 8 bases aligning to TRBD2. Germline V gene data show CDR1 as LGHDT and CDR2 as YNNKEL (reference sequence). After removal of 4 bases from V and 2 bases from J, the junction contained 11 bases not matched to a gene. This CDR3 spans 17 amino acids.

This clone appeared once. The chain couples TRBV5-1 to TRBJ2-6, with D possibly TRBD2 on 7 matching bases. Germline lookup yields CDR1 SGHRS and CDR2 YFSETQ. Trimming stripped 2 bases from V and 2 bases from J, with 11 bases between. The CDR3 length is 16 residues. CDR3 DNA sequence: TGCGCCAGCAGCTTCTCGGGGGGCCCTGGGGCCAACGTCCTGACTTTC. Protein product: CASSFSGGPGANVLTF.

This clone showed up just once. The genes are TRBV9 and TRBJ2-6; TRBD2 matches 7 bases. Germline values: CDR1 SGDLS, CDR2 YYNGEE. CDR3 length: 17 residues. Losses at the gene ends were 1 base for V and 0 bases for J; bases not matched to a gene: 4. CDR3 nucleotide sequence: TGTGCCAGCAGCGTAAGCGGGGTGGGCTCTGGGGCCAACGTCCTGACTTTC. Its protein product is CASSVSGVGSGANVLTF.

V and J are TRBV11-3 and TRBJ1-1, with 10 bases fitting TRBD1. The J segment lost 4 bases and the V segment lost 4 bases, leaving 9 bases of the junction unmatched. The CDR3 is made up of 16 amino acids. The V gene's germline CDR1 is SGHNT and CDR2 YENEEA. The CDR3: CASSYAGTGVTTEAFF. CDR3 coding DNA: TGTGCCAGCAGCTACGCCGGGACAGGGGTTACCACTGAAGCTTTCTTT.

This clone has just a few counts. J is TRBJ2-7 and V is TRBV30, with D possibly being TRBD1 (5 bases). The germline V and J ends were trimmed by 2 bases and 9 bases, with 14 bases remaining between them. This CDR3 spans 12 amino acids. In germline, CDR1 is GTSNPN, CDR2 SVGIG (reference sequence). CDR3 coding DNA: TGTGCCTGGAGTAGCTCAGGGTCAGGGCAGTACTTC. Amino acid sequence: CAWSSSGSGQYF.

The count of this clone is one. This chain links TRBV6-6 with TRBJ2-1; D gene ambiguous. V gave up 8 bases and J gave up 9 bases, with 20 bases separating them. This CDR3 contains 14 residues. From germline, CDR1 is MNHNY and CDR2 SVGAGI (reference sequence). DNA for the CDR3: TGTGCCAGCTACGGAAACACCCCTGGTCGTGAGCAGTTCTTC. This codes for CASYGNTPGREQFF.

The rearrangement links TRBV2 to TRBJ2-7, with D perhaps assigned TRBD1 or TRBD2 (6 bases each). Trimming removed 5 bases from V and 8 bases from J, with 19 bases in between. Germline CDR1 is SNHLY and CDR2 is FYNNEI. This CDR3 is built from 14 residues. The CDR3 DNA follows: TGTGCCAGCAGTAGAATAGACAGGACTACGAAGCAGTACTTC. Amino acids: CASSRIDRTTKQYF.

The rearrangement joins TRBV19 to TRBJ2-7; TRBD1 aligns across 7 bases. The CDR3 has 12 residues. Germline trimming cut 7 bases from V and 4 bases from J; bases unmatched to any gene: 4. CDR1 and CDR2 (germline): LNHDA, SQIVND (reference sequence). The CDR3, as DNA: TGTGCCAGTATGGGACAGCTATACGAGCAGTACTTC. Protein product: CASMGQLYEQYF.

The J gene is TRBJ2-7, the V gene TRBV6-5; D not resolved. Germline V CDR1 and CDR2: MNHEY, SVGAGI. V was clipped by 2 bases and J by 0 bases, with 11 bases between them. This CDR3 has 15 residues. CDR3 DNA sequence: TGTGCCAGCAGTTACCCGGGCTTTCACTCCTACGAGCAGTACTTC. Protein sequence: CASSYPGFHSYEQYF.

CDR3 sequence reads: CASSPGASFNQPQHF. In DNA form, the CDR3 reads TGTGCCAGCAGCCCAGGGGCCAGTTTTAATCAGCCCCAGCATTTT. The chain links TRBV7-8 to TRBJ1-5, with a tentative D call TRBD1 (6 bases). CDR3 length: 15 amino acids. V was trimmed by 5 bases and J by 4 bases, leaving 15 bases between them. From germline, CDR1 is SGHVS and CDR2 FQNEAQ. The variable domain in full, with the rest retrieved from reference TRBV7-8 and TRBJ1-5, is GAGVSQSPRYKVAKRGQDVALRCDPISGHVSLFWYQQALGQGPEFLTYFQNEAQLDKSGLPSDRFFAERPEGSVSTLKIQRTQQEDSAVYLCASSPGASFNQPQHFGDGTRLSIL.

As DNA, the CDR3 is TGTGCCAGCAGTGACTCGGGACTAGCCACAGATACGCAGTATTTT. Protein sequence: CASSDSGLATDTQYF. V and J are TRBV6-4 and TRBJ2-3, with 9 bases that match TRBD2. This CDR3 contains 15 residues. The V and J ends lost 0 bases and 2 bases, in that order; junction bases with no gene match: 0. Germline lookup yields CDR1 MRHNA and CDR2 SNTAGT.

This clone has more than one count but fewer than ten. This sequence joins TRBV29-1 and TRBJ1-4; D uncertain. V was pared by 4 bases and J by 3 bases, with 9 bases between. The CDR3 loop spans 13 amino acids. Germline V CDR1 and CDR2: SQVTM, ANQGSEA. The CDR3 here is CSVARRANEKLFF. The CDR3 DNA reads as TGCAGCGTTGCCCGTAGGGCTAATGAAAAACTGTTTTTT. The full variable domain, its missing parts supplied by reference TRBV29-1 and TRBJ1-4, is SAVISQKPSRDICQRGTSLTIQCQVDSQVTMMFWYRQQPGQSLTLIATANQGSEATYESGFVIDKFPISRPNLTFSTLTVSNMSPEDSSIYLCSVARRANEKLFFGSGTQLSVL.

This sequence joins TRBV7-2 and TRBJ2-3; TRBD2 is a possible D gene (6 bases). CDR1 and CDR2 (germline): SGHTA, FQGNSA. The CDR3 extends over 14 amino acids. V lost 5 bases and J lost 5, with 14 bases in between. CDR3 amino acids: CASSAGFGGDTQYF. CDR3 DNA sequence: TGTGCCAGCAGCGCGGGATTTGGTGGAGATACGCAGTATTTT.

This clone was found a few times. This chain joins TRBV5-1 and TRBJ1-1; TRBD1 is a possible D gene (5 bases). Germline assignment: CDR1 SGHRS and CDR2 YFSETQ. This CDR3 region has 13 residues. Trimming took off 3 bases at V and 1 base at J, with 7 bases between the two ends. CDR3 coding DNA: TGCGCCAGCAGCTCTCAGGGGAACACTGAAGCTTTCTTT. Protein sequence: CASSSQGNTEAFF.

This chain connects TRBV29-1 to TRBJ2-2; TRBD1 aligns across 9 bases. The CDR3 is 15 residues long. Germline values: CDR1 SQVTM, CDR2 ANQGSEA. The V gene end was trimmed by 2 bases and the J gene end by 5 bases; junction bases not matched to a gene: 6. CDR3 DNA sequence: TGCAGCGTTGAACTCGGGGACAGGGTGACCGGGGAGCTGTTTTTT. It is translated as CSVELGDRVTGELFF.

CDR3 residues: CASSLGRGNTEAFF. The DNA of the CDR3 is TGTGCCAGCAGTTTAGGGAGAGGGAACACTGAAGCTTTCTTT. The chain couples TRBV5-6 to TRBJ1-1; no clear D gene. The germline V gene encodes CDR1 SGHDT and CDR2 YYEEEE. CDR3 length equals 14 residues. V was pared by 5 bases and J by 1 base, with 12 bases between.

The V and J genes are TRBV19 and TRBJ2-7, with TRBD1 matching 8 bases. Germline V gene data show CDR1 as LNHDA and CDR2 as SQIVND (reference sequence). The V and J ends lost 3 bases and 1 base, in that order; junction bases with no gene match: 8. This CDR3 has 16 residues. CDR3 bases: TGTGCCAGTAGTATGGGCCCCCAGGGGGCGTCCTACGAGCAGTACTTC. Translation gives CASSMGPQGASYEQYF. The entire variable domain, with the rest obtained from reference TRBV19 and TRBJ2-7, is as follows: DGGITQSPKYLFRKEGQNVTLSCEQNLNHDAMYWYRQDPGQGLRLIYYSQIVNDFQKGDIAEGYSVSREKKESFPLTVTSAQKNPTAFYLCASSMGPQGASYEQYFGPGTRLTVT.

The rearrangement uses TRBV9 and TRBJ2-3; perhaps TRBD2 as D (5 bases). Per germline, CDR1 SGDLS and CDR2 YYNGEE. The V gene lost 1 base and the J gene lost 2 bases, with 14 bases spanning the gap. This CDR3 has 16 amino acids. The CDR3 here is CASSVLVGVNTDTQYF. The CDR3 nucleotides read TGTGCCAGCAGCGTACTTGTCGGGGTTAACACAGATACGCAGTATTTT.